This TCR beta chain was found in a study of blood T cell repertoires in COVID-19. Study context: The origin of the acute and convalescent COVID-19 samples was the United States, Italy and Spain.

The assay was immunoSEQ multiplex PCR, and TCRdb's table has in-frame clones only and misses some. The table lists 180,000 or so clones, roughly 84% of them singletons. The CDR3 consists of 15 residues. CDR1 is KGHSH and CDR2 is LQKENI in the germline V gene. Trimming took off 3 bases at V and 9 bases at J, with 15 bases between the two ends. The specimen sequenced was peripheral blood. This clonotype was obtained from a person aged 65 to 85 with COVID-19, enrolled during active disease. The V call is TRBV18, the J call TRBJ1-6, with D unclear. For the CDR3, the DNA is TGTGCCAGCTCACCGTATGTGGGTGAGGGTTCACCCCTCCACTTT. Translated: CASSPYVGEGSPLHF.